What follows are 26 T cell receptor beta chains derived from one specimen sequenced in a study of molecular identifiers for immune sequencing clone quantification. TCRdb re-derived calls from the PCR reads in MiXCR, one entry per CDR3 protein. The table has approximately 670,000 distinct CDR3 sequences, 15% to 20% seen once. Material for sequencing was naive CD8+ T cells from blood, with Jurkat cell RNA spiked in. The sample's subset: FACS-sorted CD8+CD4-CCR7+CD45RA+ naive T cells. The receptors derive from a human donor in good health. Some libraries in this study had Jurkat cell RNA spiked in.

The genes are TRBV12-3 or TRBV12-4 and TRBJ2-7; the D gene could be TRBD1 or TRBD2 (5 bases each). The CDR3 sequence is 14 residues long. The V and J ends lost 7 bases and 3 bases respectively, with 16 bases between them. The CDR3 protein is CASTIEGRFYEQYF. The CDR3 DNA is TGTGCCAGCACTATTGAGGGACGGTTCTACGAGCAGTACTTC.

Details on this clonotype: This may arise from a read error, as a much more abundant clone is one base away. The chain recombines TRBV28 with TRBJ2-3, with 7 bases identical to TRBD2. Germline loops: CDR1 MDHEN, CDR2 SYDVKM. This CDR3 is built from 14 residues. After removal of 4 bases from V and 5 bases from J, the junction contained 6 bases not matched to a gene. CDR3 sequence: CASSSRLAEDTQYF. CDR3 DNA: TGTGCCAGCAGTTCCAGACTAGCAGAAGATACGCAGTATTTT.

The rearrangement joins TRBV13 to TRBJ2-7; TRBD2 aligns across 10 bases. This CDR3 is built from 14 residues. V was pared by 4 bases and J by 6 bases, with 6 bases of the junction left unmatched. CDR1 is PRHDT and CDR2 is FYEKMQ in the germline V gene (reference sequence). CDR3 sequence: CASSSTGLAFEQYF. CDR3 in DNA: TGTGCCAGCAGCTCTACGGGACTAGCGTTCGAGCAGTACTTC. Combining the CDR3 with reference TRBV13 and TRBJ2-7 gives the whole variable domain AAGVIQSPRHLIKEKRETATLKCYPIPRHDTVYWYQQGPGQDPQFLISFYEKMQSDKGSIPDRFSAQQFSDYHSELNMSSLELGDSALYFCASSSTGLAFEQYFGPGTRLTVT.

This clonotype occurred many times. The chain couples TRBV20-1 to TRBJ2-3; TRBD2 agrees at 11 bases. Germline CDR1 DFQATT, CDR2 SNEGSKA (reference sequence). V shed 0 bases, J shed 5 bases, and the junction held 13 bases outside the gene matches. The length of the CDR3 is 18 residues. CDR3 in DNA: TGCAGTGCTAGAGATTTCGGGCTAGCGGGAGGAGATGGAGATACGCAGTATTTT. Translated: CSARDFGLAGGDGDTQYF.

This clonotype was observed at least ten times. This chain links TRBV30 with TRBJ2-2; no firm D call. This CDR3 is built from 12 residues. Germline V lookup: CDR1 GTSNPN, CDR2 SVGIG (reference sequence). V lost 0 bases and J 7 bases, leaving 6 bases between the germline ends. The CDR3 sequence: CAWSVIIGELFF. CDR3 bases: TGTGCCTGGAGTGTAATTATCGGGGAGCTGTTTTTT.

The V call is TRBV29-1, the J call TRBJ2-1, with D perhaps matching TRBD2 (6 bases). Germline V lookup: CDR1 SQVTM, CDR2 ANQGSEA. V lost 8 bases and J lost 0, with 17 bases in between. CDR3 size: 15 residues. The CDR3 sequence: CSTRGRESSYNEQFF. CDR3 bases: TGCAGCACTCGGGGACGGGAGAGCTCCTACAATGAGCAGTTCTTC.

About this clonotype: Being one base from a much bigger clone, this may be a read error. Since the CDR3 does not end with the conserved phenylalanine or tryptophan, this likely comes from a read error. The chain uses TRBV18 and TRBJ2-7, with D perhaps matching TRBD1 (5 bases). Between the trimmed V and J ends, which lost 6 bases and 4 bases, there was a span of 13 bases. CDR3 length: 13 amino acids. Germline V gene data show CDR1 as KGHSH and CDR2 as LQKENI. The CDR3 is CASSPAGQYEQYL. CDR3 in DNA: TGTGCCAGCTCCCCGGCAGGGCAGTACGAGCAGTACCTC.

With regard to this clonotype: A clone one base away is much larger, so this may be a read error. J is TRBJ1-1 and V is TRBV6-1; D unclear. Per germline, CDR1 MNHNS and CDR2 SASEGT. This CDR3 contains 14 residues. The CDR3 protein is CASREGSENTEALF. CDR3 DNA sequence: TGTGCCAGCAGAGAAGGGTCAGAGAACACTGAAGCTCTCTTT.

The CDR3 DNA reads TGCAGCGTTGAAGGTGGTAGCTACAATGAGCAGTTCTTC. Residues: CSVEGGSYNEQFF. The J gene is TRBJ2-1, the V gene TRBV29-1; D is uncertain. The CDR3 spans 13 residues. Germline V gene sequence: CDR1 SQVTM, CDR2 ANQGSEA. V gave up 1 base and J gave up 3 bases, with 7 bases separating them.

This clonotype was seen at least ten times. This rearrangement joins TRBV4-3 to TRBJ1-1; D uncertain. The CDR3 is made up of 15 amino acids. Germline CDR1 is LGHNA and CDR2 is YSLEER. V dropped 0 bases and J dropped 3 bases, with 11 bases sitting between them. Written as DNA, the CDR3 is TGCGCCAGCAGCCAAGATACGAAAGGGTACACTGAAGCTTTCTTT. It specifies CASSQDTKGYTEAFF.

The chain combines TRBV11-2 with TRBJ2-1, with 11 bases that match TRBD1. The V and J ends lost 2 bases and 3 bases, in that order; junction bases with no gene match: 3. CDR3 size: 16 residues. CDR1 is SGHAT and CDR2 is FQNNGV in the germline V gene. This chain's CDR3 is CASSLFGTGGYNEQFF. CDR3 coding DNA: TGTGCCAGCAGCTTATTCGGGACAGGGGGCTACAATGAGCAGTTCTTC.

This chain links TRBV3-1 with TRBJ1-6, with D perhaps TRBD1 (5 bases). CDR1 and CDR2 (germline): LGHDT, YNNKEL (reference sequence). The CDR3 consists of 15 residues. With 5 bases removed from V and 0 bases from J, the gap between germline ends came to 8 bases. The CDR3, as DNA: TGTGCCAGCAGCGATGACAGCTCCTATAATTCACCCCTCCACTTT. Protein: CASSDDSSYNSPLHF.

Ten or more counts support this clonotype. This chain joins TRBV4-2 and TRBJ1-5; 11 positions agree with TRBD1. The CDR3 is 17 amino acids. With V trimmed by 0 bases and J by 6 bases, 7 bases remained unmatched. Germline V gene lookup returns CDR1 LGHNA and CDR2 YNFKEQ. The chain's CDR3 is CASSQEDYGTGGQPQHF. CDR3 sequence (DNA): TGTGCCAGCAGCCAAGAAGATTATGGGACAGGGGGTCAGCCCCAGCATTTT.

On this clonotype: A clone one base away is much larger, so this may be a read error. This likely comes from a read error, as the CDR3 has no conserved phenylalanine or tryptophan at its end. The J gene is TRBJ1-4, the V gene TRBV12-3 or TRBV12-4; D gene ambiguous. The CDR3 totals 15 residues. V was shortened by 3 bases and J by 8 bases, with 16 bases between the two germline ends. Here the CDR3 reads CASSLIAPPNEKLFL. The CDR3 nucleotides read TGTGCCAGCAGTTTGATCGCACCTCCGAACGAAAAACTGTTTCTT.

This clonotype has ten or more counts. The chain links TRBV12-3 or TRBV12-4 to TRBJ2-3; 9 bases agree with TRBD2. Trimming at V came to 8 bases and at J to 3 bases, leaving 6 bases not matched to a gene. The CDR3 is made up of 14 amino acids. DNA of the CDR3: TGTGCCAGCCTACCGGGACTAGCAACAGATACGCAGTATTTT. Its protein is CASLPGLATDTQYF.

This clonotype was found a few times. The chain links TRBV30 to TRBJ2-1; the match to TRBD2 covers 13 bases. Per the germline V gene, CDR1 is GTSNPN and CDR2 is SVGIG (reference sequence). The CDR3 is 15 residues long. V shed 1 base, J shed 6 bases, and the junction held 3 bases outside the gene matches. The chain's CDR3 is CAWSGTSGGANEQFF. The CDR3 nucleotides read TGTGCCTGGAGTGGAACTAGCGGGGGGGCCAATGAGCAGTTCTTC.

Turning to this clonotype: A read error may explain this, as a much larger clone is one base away. The V call is TRBV20-1, the J call TRBJ2-1; 11 nucleotides agree with TRBD2. Germline V CDR1 and CDR2: DFQATT, SNEGSKA (reference sequence). The CDR3 is made up of 17 amino acids. V lost 3 bases to trimming and J lost 1 base; unmatched junction nucleotides: 8. Written as DNA, the CDR3 is TGCAGTGCTAGCATAGCGGGAGGGTACCCATCCTACAATGAGCAGTTCTTC. Residues: CSASIAGGYPSYNEQFF.

In this sample, this clonotype turned up many times. The gene calls are TRBV13 and TRBJ2-7; D is uncertain. Germline-derived CDR1 and CDR2 are PRHDT and FYEKMQ (reference sequence). This CDR3 comprises 14 residues. V was clipped by 6 bases and J by 3 bases, with 15 bases between them. The CDR3, as DNA: TGTGCCAGCAGAGGGCCCGAAGATAACTACGAGCAGTACTTC. It translates to CASRGPEDNYEQYF.

Points on this clonotype: The junction departs from germline at one end; a sequencing error may be responsible. This chain connects TRBV3-1 to TRBJ2-2; D is perhaps TRBD1 or TRBD2 (6 bases each). Germline V gene sequence: CDR1 LGHDT, CDR2 YNNKEL (reference sequence). The CDR3 extends over 16 amino acids. CDR3 residues: CACSQGGPVSTGELFF. The CDR3 DNA reads TGTGCCTGCAGCCAAGGGGGGCCGGTCAGCACCGGGGAGCTGTTTTTT.

This clonotype appeared many times. Germline and junction disagree at one end, which may indicate a read error. The chain couples TRBV20-1 to TRBJ2-3, with a tentative D call TRBD2 (5 bases). The CDR3 is 13 residues long. Germline CDR1 and CDR2: DFQATT and SNEGSKA (reference sequence). The CDR3 is CSARDYISDTQYF. CDR3 nucleotide sequence: TGCAGTGCTCGAGACTATATTTCCGATACGCAGTATTTT.

This clonotype was recorded at least ten times. The rearrangement links TRBV11-2 to TRBJ1-5; 8 bases map to TRBD1. Germline CDR1 reads SGHAT; CDR2 reads FQNNGV. The J segment lost 1 base and the V segment lost 2 bases, leaving 16 bases of the junction unmatched. This CDR3 has 20 amino acids. CDR3 loop: CASSLYLSGGNLGSNQPQHF. CDR3 DNA: TGTGCCAGCAGCTTATATTTGTCAGGGGGCAATCTGGGGAGCAATCAGCCCCAGCATTTT.

This clonotype was seen a few times. V usage is TRBV19 and J usage is TRBJ2-7; D remains ambiguous. Germline CDR1 LNHDA, CDR2 SQIVND (reference sequence). This CDR3 region has 15 residues. Trimming pared 4 bases from V and 4 bases from J, leaving 17 bases between. CDR3: CASSNGPRLGYEQYF. The CDR3 nucleotides read TGTGCCAGTAGTAACGGGCCCCGGCTCGGTTACGAGCAGTACTTC.

The table lists this clonotype with many counts. The chain couples TRBV14 to TRBJ2-7; D is ambiguous. The germline gives CDR1 SGHDN, CDR2 FVKESK. The CDR3 loop spans 12 amino acids. Trimming stripped 5 bases from V and 6 bases from J, with 11 bases between. The CDR3 reads CASSSPRAEQYF. DNA for the CDR3: TGTGCCAGCAGCTCCCCCCGGGCCGAGCAGTACTTC.

This clonotype was observed at least ten times. The rearrangement uses TRBV20-1 and TRBJ2-3; D tentatively fits TRBD1 or TRBD2 (5 bases each). Germline values: CDR1 DFQATT, CDR2 SNEGSKA (reference sequence). Trimming took 6 bases from V and 2 from J, leaving 21 bases between them. This CDR3 has 16 amino acids. The CDR3 region has the DNA TGCAGTGCGAGGGGAGTAGCAGCCCCGGTCACAGATACGCAGTATTTT. This codes for CSARGVAAPVTDTQYF.

This clonotype was seen a few times. The chain carries TRBV11-2 and TRBJ2-7; 9 positions agree with TRBD1. Per the germline V gene, CDR1 is SGHAT and CDR2 is FQNNGV. J gave up 1 base and V 2 bases, and 6 bases lay outside the gene matches. This CDR3 has 16 amino acids. CDR3 sequence: CASSLLGQGYSYEQYF. DNA for the CDR3: TGTGCCAGCAGCTTACTAGGACAGGGGTATTCCTACGAGCAGTACTTC.

In this sample, this clonotype turned up many times. The genes are TRBV29-1 and TRBJ2-7; 7 nucleotides agree with TRBD2. J gave up 4 bases and V 3 bases, and 0 bases lay outside the gene matches. The CDR3 runs to 11 residues. In germline, CDR1 is SQVTM, CDR2 ANQGSEA. In DNA form, the CDR3 reads TGCAGCGTTGAGGGGGGGTACGAGCAGTACTTC. It specifies CSVEGGYEQYF.